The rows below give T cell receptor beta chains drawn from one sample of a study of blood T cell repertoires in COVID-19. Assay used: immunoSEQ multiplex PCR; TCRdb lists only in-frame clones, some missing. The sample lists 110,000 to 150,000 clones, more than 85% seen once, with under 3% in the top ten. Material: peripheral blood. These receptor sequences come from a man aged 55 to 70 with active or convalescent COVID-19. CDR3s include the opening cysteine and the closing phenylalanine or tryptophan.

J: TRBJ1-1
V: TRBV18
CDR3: CASSPNRQLEAFF

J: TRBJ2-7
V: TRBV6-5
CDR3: CASSYKAFASYEQYF

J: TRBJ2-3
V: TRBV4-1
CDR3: CASSPGSFPSTDTQYF

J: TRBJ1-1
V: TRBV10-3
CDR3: CAISNDRVMNTEAFF

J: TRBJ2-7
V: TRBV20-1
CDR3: CSARQGGEQYF

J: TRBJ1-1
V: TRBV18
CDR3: CASSPGQNTEAFF

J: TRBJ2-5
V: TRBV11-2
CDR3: CASRTASGAQETQYF

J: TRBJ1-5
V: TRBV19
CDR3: CASSLDGFGNQPQHF

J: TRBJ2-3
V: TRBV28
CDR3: CASSPPGQGKDTQYF

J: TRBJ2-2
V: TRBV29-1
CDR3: CSVSSDPEDGELFF

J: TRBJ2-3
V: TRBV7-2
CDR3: CASSPEDFASTDTQYF

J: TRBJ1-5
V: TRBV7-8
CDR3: CASRQGSNQPQHF

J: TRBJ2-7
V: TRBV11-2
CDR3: CASSPLVLPGEQYF

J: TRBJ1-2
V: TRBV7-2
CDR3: CASSFQGNGYTF

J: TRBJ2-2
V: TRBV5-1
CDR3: CASSSSPRQGTGELFF

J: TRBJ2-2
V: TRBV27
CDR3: CASSSLGGDGELFF

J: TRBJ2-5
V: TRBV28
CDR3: CASSSPWTGEETQYF

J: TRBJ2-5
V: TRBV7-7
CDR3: CASRSGTGGSYQETQYF

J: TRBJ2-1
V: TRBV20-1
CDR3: CSASTDRDRGFSEQFF

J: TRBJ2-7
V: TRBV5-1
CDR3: CASSFGTGGYEQYF

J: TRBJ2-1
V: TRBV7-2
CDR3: CASSPRGRAGGPKEQFF

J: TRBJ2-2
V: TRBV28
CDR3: CASSFAVASDRGGTANTGELFF

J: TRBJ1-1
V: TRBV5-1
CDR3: CASSFGRAMNTEAFF

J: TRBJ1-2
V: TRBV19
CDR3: CASELTLGQGGYGYTF

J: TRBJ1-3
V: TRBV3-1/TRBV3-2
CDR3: CASGSQGNTLSGNTIYF

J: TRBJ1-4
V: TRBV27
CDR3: CASSLWGETNEKLFF

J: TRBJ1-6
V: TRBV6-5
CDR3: CASSLDRVGDSPLHF

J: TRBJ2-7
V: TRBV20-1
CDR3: CSASSGDYEQYF

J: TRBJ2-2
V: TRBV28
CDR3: CASSFTGQGSAGELFF

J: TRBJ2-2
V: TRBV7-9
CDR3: CASSSDPWGDTGELFF

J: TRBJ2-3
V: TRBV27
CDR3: CASSMRHTDTQYF

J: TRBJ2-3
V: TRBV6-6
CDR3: CASSPGQGPDTQYF